The present entry profiles one T cell receptor (beta chain) with its context. Deletions cut 7 bases from V and 1 base from J, with 10 bases between. The CDR3 totals 13 residues. Seattle's enrolled individuals joined amid active infection and were then monitored longitudinally. Assay: immunoSEQ multiplex PCR; the TCRdb copy retains only in-frame clones and omits some. The table has approximately 400,000 clones, 88% seen once. This specimen comes from a study of blood T cell repertoires in COVID-19. Looking at the study overall: Specimens from acute and convalescent COVID-19 originated in the United States, Italy and Spain. In each case, the material was cDNA or gDNA derived from T cells, B-cell-depleted T cells, or PBMCs.

The J gene is TRBJ1-1, the V gene TRBV12-3 or TRBV12-4, with D possibly TRBD1 on 5 matching bases. Sequenced input: peripheral blood. This clonotype was obtained from a woman aged 45-65 years with COVID-19, enrolled during active disease. CDR3 nucleotides: TGTGCCAGCATCCCCGGACAGAACACTGAAGCTTTCTTT. It encodes CASIPGQNTEAFF.